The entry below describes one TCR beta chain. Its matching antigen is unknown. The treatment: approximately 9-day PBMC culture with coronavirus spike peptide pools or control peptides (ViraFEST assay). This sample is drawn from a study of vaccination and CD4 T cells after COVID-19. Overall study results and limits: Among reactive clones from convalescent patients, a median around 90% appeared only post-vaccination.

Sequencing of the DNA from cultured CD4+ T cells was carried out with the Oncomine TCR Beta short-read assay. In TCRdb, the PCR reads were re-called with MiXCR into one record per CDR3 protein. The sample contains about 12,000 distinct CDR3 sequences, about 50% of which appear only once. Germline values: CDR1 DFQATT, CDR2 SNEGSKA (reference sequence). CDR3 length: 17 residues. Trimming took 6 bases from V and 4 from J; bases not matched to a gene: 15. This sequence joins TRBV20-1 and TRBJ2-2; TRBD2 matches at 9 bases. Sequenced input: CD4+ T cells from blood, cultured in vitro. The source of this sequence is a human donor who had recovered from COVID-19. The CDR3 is CSASTPGSRGGTGELFF. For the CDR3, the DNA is TGCAGTGCGAGCACACCGGGATCGCGGGGGGGCACCGGGGAGCTGTTTTTT.